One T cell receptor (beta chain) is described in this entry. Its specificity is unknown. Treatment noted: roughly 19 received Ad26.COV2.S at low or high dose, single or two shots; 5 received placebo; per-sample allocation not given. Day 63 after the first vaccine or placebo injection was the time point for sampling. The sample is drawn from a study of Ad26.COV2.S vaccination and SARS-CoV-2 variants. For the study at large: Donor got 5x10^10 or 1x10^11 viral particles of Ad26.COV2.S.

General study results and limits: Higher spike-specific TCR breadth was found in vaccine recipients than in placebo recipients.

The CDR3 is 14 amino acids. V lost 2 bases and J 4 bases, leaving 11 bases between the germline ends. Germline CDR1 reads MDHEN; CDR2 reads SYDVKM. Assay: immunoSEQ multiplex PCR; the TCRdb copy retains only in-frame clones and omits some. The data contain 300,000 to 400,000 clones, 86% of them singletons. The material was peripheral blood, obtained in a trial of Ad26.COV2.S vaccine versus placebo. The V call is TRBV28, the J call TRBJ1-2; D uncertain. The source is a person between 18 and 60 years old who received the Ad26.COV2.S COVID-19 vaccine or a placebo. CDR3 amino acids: CASSLLGAGYGYTF. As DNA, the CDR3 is TGTGCCAGCAGTTTACTTGGTGCTGGCTATGGCTACACCTTC.